The present entry profiles one TCR beta chain with its context. This sample is part of a study of cytomegalovirus exposure and HLA in healthy donors. V lost 3 bases, J lost 5 bases, and 9 bases lay in between. The length of the CDR3 is 13 residues. Germline V lookup: CDR1 SEHNR, CDR2 FQNEAQ (reference sequence). It was with 60 Vbeta and 13 Jbeta primers that the PCR ran. Assay used: immunoSEQ multiplex PCR; TCRdb lists only in-frame clones, some missing. The table includes around 150,000 clones, 81% detected once. This TCR was recovered from a woman aged 50 to 60 in good health and CMV-seronegative. Sequencing input: PBMCs. The chain has TRBV7-9 and TRBJ2-3; perhaps TRBD2 as D (5 bases). CDR3 region: CASSLEELDTQYF. The CDR3, as DNA: TGTGCCAGCAGCTTGGAGGAGCTAGATACGCAGTATTTT.